This TCR beta chain was captured by sequencing in a study of blood T cell repertoires in COVID-19. Turning to the study itself: Spain, Italy and the United States supplied samples that represented acute and convalescent COVID-19.

Libraries were prepared by immunoSEQ multiplex PCR; TCRdb keeps only in-frame clonotypes and omits some of them. The data contain roughly 120,000 clones, roughly 79% of them singletons. CDR1 is MDHEN and CDR2 is SYDVKM in the germline V gene. CDR3 length equals 14 residues. V was trimmed by 6 bases and J by 12 bases, leaving 22 bases between them. The V call is TRBV28, the J call TRBJ2-3; tentatively, D is TRBD2 (6 bases). This TCR was recovered from a woman older than 75 with active or convalescent COVID-19. Source material: peripheral blood. In DNA, the CDR3 is TGTGCCAGCAGCCCTACCTTCCTACTAGCTCCACAGTATTTT. It translates to CASSPTFLLAPQYF.